One sample yielded the 9 T cell receptor beta chains listed below, sequenced in a study of blood T cells in healthy people across ages. The second PCR ran about 7 to 12 cycles with a sample-barcoded 5' primer and J-beta primers. TCRdb passed the 5' RACE reads through MiXCR, listing each CDR3 protein once. The data contain roughly 1.4 million distinct CDR3 sequences, approximately 59% of them singletons. What was sequenced was blood. These receptor sequences come from a man younger than 35 in good health.

V usage is TRBV7-2 and J usage is TRBJ1-5; D remains unclear. V was trimmed by 1 base and J by 8 bases, leaving 12 bases between them. Germline V CDR1 and CDR2: SGHTA, FQGNSA. The CDR3 runs 14 residues. The CDR3 region has the DNA TGTGCCAGCAGCTTAGTTGGTGGGAGGGAGCCCCAGCATTTT. It is translated as CASSLVGGREPQHF. Filled out from reference TRBV7-2 and TRBJ1-5, the complete variable domain reads GAGVSQSPSNKVTEKGKDVELRCDPISGHTALYWYRQSLGQGLEFLIYFQGNSAPDKSGLPSDRFSAERTGGSVSTLTIQRTQQEDSAVYLCASSLVGGREPQHFGDGTRLSIL.

This clonotype was seen a few times. The chain carries TRBV9 and TRBJ2-2; possible D gene TRBD1, 6 bases. Germline V lookup: CDR1 SGDLS, CDR2 YYNGEE. The CDR3 spans 15 residues. V shed 0 bases and J shed 6 bases, with 12 bases lying between them. For the CDR3, the DNA is TGTGCCAGCAGCGTAGATAGGGGGTACTCCGGGGAGCTGTTTTTT. It codes for CASSVDRGYSGELFF.

The J gene is TRBJ2-7, the V gene TRBV6-5; 12 bases are a match to TRBD2. This CDR3 has 16 residues. V lost 6 bases, J lost 4 bases, and 10 bases stayed unmatched. CDR1 MNHEY and CDR2 SVGAGI come from the germline V gene. As DNA, the CDR3 is TGTGCCAGCAGCTCCTCACCGGGACTAGCGGGTTACGAGCAGTACTTC. Amino acids: CASSSSPGLAGYEQYF.

This chain uses TRBV14 with TRBJ2-7, with 9 bases aligning to TRBD2. In germline, CDR1 is SGHDN, CDR2 FVKESK. The V segment lost 4 bases and the J segment 4 bases; nucleotides outside the gene matches: 8. This CDR3 spans 15 amino acids. The CDR3 reads CASSRVAGVSYEQYF. The CDR3 DNA is TGTGCCAGCAGCCGAGTAGCGGGAGTAAGTTACGAGCAGTACTTC.

The rearrangement links TRBV24-1 to TRBJ1-1; D is unclear. CDR1 and CDR2 (germline): KGHDR, SFDVKD. The CDR3 has 15 amino acids. Trimming removed 5 bases from V and 7 bases from J, with 19 bases in between. The CDR3 DNA is TGTGCCACCAGTGCTTCCGGGGTAGATCAACGTGAAGCTTTCTTT. Residues: CATSASGVDQREAFF.

This chain joins TRBV7-8 and TRBJ2-7; D is unresolved. V lost 0 bases to trimming and J lost 2 bases, with 17 bases between them. The CDR3 totals 17 residues. From germline, CDR1 is SGHVS and CDR2 FQNEAQ. The CDR3 DNA reads as TGTGCCAGCAGCTTAGCGTCCCCGAGTGCGGCAACCTACGAGCAGTACTTC. Protein product: CASSLASPSAATYEQYF.

V usage is TRBV4-2 and J usage is TRBJ2-1, with TRBD2 matching over 10 bases. Germline V CDR1 and CDR2: LGHNA, YNFKEQ. CDR3 length equals 17 residues. With V trimmed by 4 bases and J by 12 bases, 18 bases remained unmatched. DNA of the CDR3: TGTGCCAGCAGCCTCTTCGGGAGTGCTAGCGGGGGTGGGGCGCAGTTCTTC. The encoded protein is CASSLFGSASGGGAQFF.

In this sample, this clonotype turned up a few times. V is TRBV6-1 and J is TRBJ1-2; D possibly corresponds to TRBD1 (6 bases). The CDR3 is made up of 13 amino acids. V was trimmed by 4 bases and J by 6 bases, leaving 12 bases between them. The germline gives CDR1 MNHNS, CDR2 SASEGT. CDR3 region: CASSVETGNGYTF. Here the CDR3 DNA reads TGTGCCAGCAGTGTTGAGACAGGAAATGGCTACACCTTC.

The chain employs TRBV6-2 or TRBV6-3 and TRBJ1-2; D gene uncertain. Germline V gene data show CDR1 as MNHEY and CDR2 as SVGEGT. Trimming stripped 6 bases from V and 5 bases from J, with 19 bases between. This CDR3 spans 15 amino acids. The CDR3 nucleotides are TGTGCCAGCAGCCGTGTGGACGGGGAGAGTTATGGCTACACCTTC. Protein: CASSRVDGESYGYTF.